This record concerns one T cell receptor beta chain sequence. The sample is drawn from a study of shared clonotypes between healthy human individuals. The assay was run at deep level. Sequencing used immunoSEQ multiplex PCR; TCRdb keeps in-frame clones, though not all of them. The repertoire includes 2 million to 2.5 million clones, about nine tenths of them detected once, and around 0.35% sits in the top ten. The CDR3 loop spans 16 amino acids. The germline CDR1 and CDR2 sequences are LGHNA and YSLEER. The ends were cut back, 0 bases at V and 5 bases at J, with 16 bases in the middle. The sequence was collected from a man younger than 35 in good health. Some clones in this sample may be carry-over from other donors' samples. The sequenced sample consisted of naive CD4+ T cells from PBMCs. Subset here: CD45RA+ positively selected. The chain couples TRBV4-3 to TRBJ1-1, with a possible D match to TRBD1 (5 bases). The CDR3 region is CASSQDRRWGGTEAFF. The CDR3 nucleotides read TGCGCCAGCAGCCAAGATCGTCGGTGGGGCGGAACTGAAGCTTTCTTT.